This is a list of T cell receptor beta chains from one sample in a study of blood T cell repertoires in COVID-19. TCRdb's copy holds only in-frame clones and misses some; the assay was immunoSEQ multiplex PCR. The sample carries 270,000 or so clones, 86% recorded once. Sequenced material: peripheral blood. These receptor sequences come from a woman in her 30s with active or convalescent COVID-19. CDR3s include the opening cysteine and the closing phenylalanine or tryptophan. Fields, in order: V gene, clone size, J gene, CDR3 protein. Not every row has a clone size; where given, it reads once, few, many or a size class.

>TRBV6-1|few|TRBJ1-1
CASSEVGGEGTEAFF
>TRBV10-2|.|TRBJ1-5
CASSESRPGLIQPQHF
>TRBV5-5|.|TRBJ1-2
CASSLEDRGYGYTF
>TRBV10-2|.|TRBJ1-6
CASGRAGDPPLHF
>TRBV10-1|.|TRBJ2-7
CASSESIRTGAHEQYF
>TRBV27|.|TRBJ1-1
CASSQRGATEAFF
>TRBV3-1/TRBV3-2|once|TRBJ1-3
CASSPIPGAGNTIYF
>TRBV2|.|TRBJ1-2
CASSSPTGHLYGYTF
>TRBV27|once|TRBJ1-2
CASSFAPSGQGLGYTF
>TRBV2|.|TRBJ2-7
CASSKLAGDSYEQYF
>TRBV27|.|TRBJ1-1
CASSSDSRVEAFF
>TRBV4-3|.|TRBJ2-3
CASSQGPGLAVTDTQYF
>TRBV5-6|.|TRBJ2-1
CASSSLTGNEQFF
>TRBV3-1/TRBV3-2|.|TRBJ1-1
CASSRLAGTDGFF
>TRBV11-2|.|TRBJ2-1
CASSLEAGGGYNEQFF
>TRBV10-3|.|TRBJ2-3
CASHSGGTDTQYF
>TRBV9|.|TRBJ1-2
CASSPLTGAGGYTF
>TRBV6-2/TRBV6-3|.|TRBJ2-2
CASSYRGQGGELFF
>TRBV5-4|few|TRBJ2-5
CASSLVGLGGQETQYF
>TRBV30|.|TRBJ1-3
CAWGHSGNTIYF
>TRBV7-2|.|TRBJ1-2
CASSLRTGIVRGYTF
>TRBV6-6|.|TRBJ1-1
CASSHSISGDTEAFF
>TRBV9|.|TRBJ2-5
CASSVATTGSLQETQYF
>TRBV7-9|.|TRBJ2-7
CASSSGLAGPTGSYEQYF
>TRBV3-1/TRBV3-2|.|TRBJ1-5
CASSLQGGSNQPQHF
>TRBV28|few|TRBJ1-3
CASSSTGGSGNTIYF
>TRBV7-6|.|TRBJ2-3
CASSPVRLAGSDTQYF
>TRBV6-5|.|TRBJ1-1
CASSREGQGITEAFF
>TRBV28|.|TRBJ2-1
CATLRGLGYEQFF
>TRBV7-2|.|TRBJ1-2
CASSLAATGDYGYTF
>TRBV6-5|few|TRBJ1-1
CASKAGWRVDTEAFF
>TRBV12-3/TRBV12-4|.|TRBJ1-2
CASSIDRGIGYTF
>TRBV7-9|.|TRBJ1-6
CASSLAWGQGRSSPLHF
>TRBV11-1|.|TRBJ2-1
CASSREEAYNEQFF
>TRBV4-3|.|TRBJ2-7
CASSQDIGTSKQYF
>TRBV4-2|.|TRBJ2-1
CASSQNLGGDEQFF
>TRBV27|.|TRBJ2-5
CASSWGGRRETQYF
>TRBV20-1|.|TRBJ1-2
CSAGQDGYTF
>TRBV25-1|.|TRBJ1-1
CASSEYAGASTEAFF
>TRBV6-1|.|TRBJ1-2
CASSEAGRKNYGYTF
>TRBV7-9|.|TRBJ2-1
CASSPLRQGKRVRNEQFF
>TRBV7-9|.|TRBJ1-3
CASSLSGGLGGNTIYF
>TRBV27|.|TRBJ2-5
CARGRKREETQYF
>TRBV28|many|TRBJ1-1
CASSLWAGNTEAFF
>TRBV7-2|.|TRBJ2-3
CASRSLAGGSDTQYF
>TRBV18|once|TRBJ2-3
CASSPGDPGIRGTDTQYF
>TRBV2|.|TRBJ2-5
CAGGLEETQYF
>TRBV28|.|TRBJ1-5
CASSLLTGANQPQHF
>TRBV5-6|few|TRBJ1-1
CASSFTGRNTEAFF
>TRBV24-1|.|TRBJ2-1
CATSGDGGVYNEQFF